This T cell receptor (beta chain) was sequenced for a study of cytomegalovirus exposure and HLA in healthy donors. Study as a whole: There were fewer than 500 genotyped donors. Of these, roughly 80% fell in the genetic ancestry cluster associated with self-reported Caucasian donors.

PCR involved 60 Vbeta and 13 Jbeta primers. In the original processing: Around 11 million shared chains were among around 78 million unique TCR beta chains counted in a later analysis. Here immunoSEQ multiplex PCR was the method, and the copy in TCRdb shows in-frame clones only, minus some. D and trimming were read from the DNA, whereas the V and J calls and clone size are those reported in that table. This listing includes 20,000 to 25,000 clones. V was clipped by 1 base and J by 0 bases, with 7 bases between them. The CDR3 has 15 amino acids. Germline V gene sequence: CDR1 MNHEY, CDR2 SVGAGI. Study-level points and caveats: A later analysis showed TCR association rates differing by HLA locus, peaking at DRB1 and lowest at HLA-C.

As concerns this clone: Its matching antigen is unknown.

Sequencing was done on a sample of PBMCs. The chain joins TRBV6-5 to TRBJ1-3; tentatively, D is TRBD1 (6 bases). This receptor was obtained from a man between 60 and 75 years old in good health and CMV-seropositive. Written as DNA, the CDR3 is TGTGCCAGCAGTTACTGGACAGACTCTGGAAACACCATATATTTT. Translation: CASSYWTDSGNTIYF.